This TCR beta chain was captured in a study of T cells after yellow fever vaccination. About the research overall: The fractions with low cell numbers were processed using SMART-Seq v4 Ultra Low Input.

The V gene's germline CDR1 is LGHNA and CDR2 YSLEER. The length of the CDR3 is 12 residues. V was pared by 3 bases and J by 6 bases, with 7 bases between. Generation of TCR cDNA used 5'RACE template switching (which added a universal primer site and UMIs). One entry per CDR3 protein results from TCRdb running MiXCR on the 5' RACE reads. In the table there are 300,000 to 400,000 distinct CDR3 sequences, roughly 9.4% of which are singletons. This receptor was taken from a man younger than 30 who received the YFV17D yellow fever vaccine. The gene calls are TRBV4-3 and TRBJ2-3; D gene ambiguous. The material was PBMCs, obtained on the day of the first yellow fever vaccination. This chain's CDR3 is CASSHAMDTQYF. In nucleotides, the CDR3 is TGCGCCAGCAGCCACGCAATGGATACGCAGTATTTT.